This T cell receptor (beta chain) stems from a study of cytotoxic CD8 clonotypes in ibrutinib-treated CLL. The data were produced by immunoSEQ multiplex PCR, yet TCRdb's version contains in-frame clones alone and is incomplete. The table has some 46,000 clones, approximately 69% seen once. The sequence came from a human donor with chronic lymphocytic leukemia. The source was PBMCs, collected after 12 months of ibrutinib treatment.

The CDR3, as DNA: TGTGCCACCAGAGGGGAGAGGGAAGGCACCGGGGAGCTGTTTTTT. This gives the protein CATRGEREGTGELFF. V gene TRBV15 combines with J gene TRBJ2-2; D tentatively reads TRBD1 or TRBD2 (5 bases each). Trimming cost V 6 bases and J 4 bases, with 15 bases left between them. Germline values: CDR1 LNHNV, CDR2 YYDKDF (reference sequence). The length of the CDR3 is 15 residues.